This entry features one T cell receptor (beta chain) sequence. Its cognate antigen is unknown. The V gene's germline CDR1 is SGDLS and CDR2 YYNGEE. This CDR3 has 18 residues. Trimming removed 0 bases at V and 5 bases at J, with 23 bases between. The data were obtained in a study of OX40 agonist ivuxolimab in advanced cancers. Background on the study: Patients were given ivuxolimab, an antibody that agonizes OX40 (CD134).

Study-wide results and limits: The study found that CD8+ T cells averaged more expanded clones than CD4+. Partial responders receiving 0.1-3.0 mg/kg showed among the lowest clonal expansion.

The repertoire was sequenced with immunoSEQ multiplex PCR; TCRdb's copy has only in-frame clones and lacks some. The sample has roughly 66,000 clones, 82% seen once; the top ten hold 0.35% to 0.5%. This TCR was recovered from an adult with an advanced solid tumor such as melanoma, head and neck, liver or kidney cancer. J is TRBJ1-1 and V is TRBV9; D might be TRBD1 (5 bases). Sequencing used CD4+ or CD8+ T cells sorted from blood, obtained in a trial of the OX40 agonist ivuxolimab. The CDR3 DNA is TGTGCCAGCAGCGTAGTAGGAGGGGCGGCCTCGAGGCCAACTGAAGCTTTCTTT. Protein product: CASSVVGGAASRPTEAFF.